The 9 T cell receptor beta chains given below trace back to one sample, sequenced in a study of blood T cell repertoires in COVID-19. Assay used: immunoSEQ multiplex PCR; TCRdb lists only in-frame clones, some missing. This repertoire shows a few hundred thousand clones, 80% to 90% found once; its top ten account for around 2%. The sequenced material came from PBMCs or T cells enriched from blood (not recorded which). The receptors stem from a woman aged 45-60 years who had recovered from COVID-19.

This clone was seen just once. The V and J genes are TRBV7-8 and TRBJ1-1, with D maybe TRBD1 (5 bases). V gave up 1 base and J gave up 11 bases, with 11 bases separating them. This CDR3 region has 12 residues. Germline CDR1 SGHVS, CDR2 FQNEAQ. This chain's CDR3 is CASSLVQGAAFF. As DNA, the CDR3 is TGTGCCAGCAGCTTAGTTCAGGGCGCGGCTTTCTTT.

The gene calls are TRBV12-3 or TRBV12-4 and TRBJ2-7, with D hard to call. CDR3 length: 11 residues. Trimming stripped 1 base from V and 5 bases from J, with 3 bases between. CDR3 residues: CASSLGHEQYF. The DNA for the CDR3 is TGTGCCAGCAGTTTAGGGCACGAGCAGTACTTC.

The chain recombines TRBV19 with TRBJ1-1; 8 bases map to TRBD1. CDR1 is LNHDA, CDR2 SQIVND, per germline (reference sequence). The CDR3 consists of 14 residues. J lost 11 bases, V lost 5 bases, and 13 bases had no gene match. The CDR3 bases are TGTGCCAGTAGTCTTGGGACAGGAATCACGGAGGCTTTCTTT. Translation: CASSLGTGITEAFF.

This clone was recorded once. CDR3 residues: CASRMGLASYNEQFF. The DNA of the CDR3 is TGCGCCAGCAGAATGGGACTAGCGAGTTACAATGAGCAGTTCTTC. The chain couples TRBV4-1 to TRBJ2-1; 10 bases align to TRBD2. Germline CDR1 and CDR2: MGHRA and YSYEKL. This CDR3 is built from 15 residues. V shed 6 bases, J shed 4 bases, and the junction held 6 bases outside the gene matches.

The chain is built from TRBV5-1 and TRBJ1-1; D possibly corresponds to TRBD1 (6 bases). Germline CDR1 SGHRS, CDR2 YFSETQ. V was cut by 3 bases and J by 1 base, with 13 bases left in between. The CDR3 totals 15 residues. The chain's CDR3 is CASSSGGGANTEAFF. DNA for the CDR3: TGCGCCAGCAGCTCGGGGGGCGGAGCGAACACTGAAGCTTTCTTT.

This clone was observed a handful of times. The rearrangement joins TRBV2 to TRBJ2-1, with 8 bases matching TRBD1. CDR3 length equals 15 residues. Germline-derived CDR1 and CDR2 are SNHLY and FYNNEI. V trimming: 6 bases; J trimming: 5 bases; junction bases outside the gene matches: 9. Written as DNA, the CDR3 is TGTGCCAGCAGGGGACAGGTCGGGACAGACAATGAGCAGTTCTTC. This sequence encodes CASRGQVGTDNEQFF.

There are a few counts of this clone. This chain joins TRBV6-6 and TRBJ1-1, with D maybe TRBD1 (5 bases). This CDR3 contains 15 residues. The V gene's germline CDR1 is MNHNY and CDR2 SVGAGI (reference sequence). Trimming cost V 2 bases and J 4 bases, with 14 bases left between them. CDR3 sequence reads: CASSYPAGLGTEAFF. In DNA, the CDR3 is TGTGCCAGCAGTTACCCGGCAGGGTTGGGCACTGAAGCTTTCTTT.

A single count supports this clone. The chain recombines TRBV10-2 with TRBJ2-7; 9 bases line up with TRBD1. The V segment lost 2 bases and the J segment 1 base; nucleotides outside the gene matches: 9. The CDR3 contains 17 residues. Germline CDR1 WSHSY, CDR2 SAAADI. CDR3 in amino acids: CASSEDSGQGISYEQYF. The DNA of the CDR3 is TGCGCCAGCAGTGAGGATTCGGGACAGGGCATTTCCTACGAGCAGTACTTC.

The chain uses TRBV11-2 and TRBJ2-1, with D maybe TRBD1 (8 bases). Trimming left V 5 bases short and J 4 bases short, with 15 bases between. Germline CDR1 is SGHAT and CDR2 is FQNNGV. The CDR3 is 15 amino acids. CDR3 nucleotide sequence: TGTGCCAGCAGCAACGACAGGGGAGGGTACAATGAGCAGTTCTTC. This gives the protein CASSNDRGGYNEQFF.